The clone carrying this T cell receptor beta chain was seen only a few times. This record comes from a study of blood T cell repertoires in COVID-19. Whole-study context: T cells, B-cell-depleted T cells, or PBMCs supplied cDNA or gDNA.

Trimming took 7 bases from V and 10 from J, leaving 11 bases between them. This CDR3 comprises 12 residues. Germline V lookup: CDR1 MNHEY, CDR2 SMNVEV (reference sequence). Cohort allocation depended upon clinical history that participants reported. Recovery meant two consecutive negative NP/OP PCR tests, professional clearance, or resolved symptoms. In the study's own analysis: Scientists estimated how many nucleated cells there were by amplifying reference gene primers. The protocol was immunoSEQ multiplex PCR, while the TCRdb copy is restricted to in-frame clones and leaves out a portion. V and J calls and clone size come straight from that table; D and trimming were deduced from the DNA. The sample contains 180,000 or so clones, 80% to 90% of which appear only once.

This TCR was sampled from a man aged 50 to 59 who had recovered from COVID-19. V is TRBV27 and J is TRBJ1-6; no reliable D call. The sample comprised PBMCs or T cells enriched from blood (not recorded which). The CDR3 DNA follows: TGTGCCAGCAAGTCAGGTGGGTCACCCCTCCACTTT. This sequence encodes CASKSGGSPLHF.